This passage covers 14 T cell receptor beta chains from one sample sequenced in a study of blood T cell repertoires in COVID-19. Produced via immunoSEQ multiplex PCR; TCRdb's table is partial and in-frame only. This table has some 240,000 clones, approximately 83% appearing once. Input material: PBMCs or T cells enriched from blood (not recorded which). These receptors all come from a middle-aged woman with acute COVID-19.

This clone appeared once. The CDR3 region has the DNA TGCGCCAGCAGTGAGAATACAGGGCTTGGCTACACCTTC. This encodes CASSENTGLGYTF. The chain employs TRBV10-1 and TRBJ1-2; possible D gene TRBD1, 6 bases. The CDR3 totals 13 residues. V lost 2 bases to trimming and J lost 7 bases, with 11 bases between them. Germline CDR1 and CDR2: WNHNN and SYGVQD (reference sequence).

The V and J genes are TRBV10-3 and TRBJ1-1; maybe TRBD1 (6 bases). CDR1 and CDR2 from the germline V gene are ENHRY and SYGVKD. There are 16 residues in the CDR3. The V and J ends lost 0 bases and 0 bases respectively, with 11 bases between them. CDR3 region: CAISESSGAMNTEAFF. CDR3 coding DNA: TGTGCCATCAGTGAGTCGTCAGGGGCCATGAACACTGAAGCTTTCTTT.

The chain uses TRBV6-5 and TRBJ2-1; no firm D call. This CDR3 region has 15 residues. V was clipped by 6 bases and J by 1 base, with 13 bases between them. CDR1 and CDR2 from the germline V gene are MNHEY and SVGAGI. CDR3 coding DNA: TGTGCCAGCAGCCATGCCCCGGTTTCCTACAATGAGCAGTTCTTC. Translation gives CASSHAPVSYNEQFF.

V is TRBV12-5 and J is TRBJ1-4, with a weak D call TRBD1 (6 bases). V lost 6 bases, J lost 2 bases, and 10 bases lay in between. CDR3 length equals 14 residues. The germline CDR1 and CDR2 sequences are LGHNT and FRNRAP. The CDR3 DNA reads TGTGCTAGTGGACCAGGGGATACTAATGAAAAACTGTTTTTT. This encodes CASGPGDTNEKLFF.

This clone was seen a few times. V gene TRBV5-6 combines with J gene TRBJ2-2; a weak D match, TRBD1 (5 bases). Germline values: CDR1 SGHDT, CDR2 YYEEEE. There are 12 residues in the CDR3. V was shortened by 4 bases and J by 6 bases, with 7 bases between the two germline ends. The CDR3 DNA follows: TGTGCCAGCAGCCCGACAGCCGGGGAGCTGTTTTTT. The encoded protein is CASSPTAGELFF.

The chain is built from TRBV2 and TRBJ2-7; D might be TRBD2 (5 bases). Trimming left V 6 bases short and J 0 bases short, with 12 bases between. Germline lookup yields CDR1 SNHLY and CDR2 FYNNEI. CDR3 length: 14 amino acids. CDR3 region: CASRATISSYEQYF. CDR3 nucleotides: TGTGCCAGCAGGGCGACTATTTCCTCCTACGAGCAGTACTTC.

The genes are TRBV5-1 and TRBJ2-7; TRBD2 agrees at 10 bases. V shed 6 bases, J shed 6 bases, and the junction held 9 bases outside the gene matches. The CDR3 loop spans 14 amino acids. From germline, CDR1 is SGHRS and CDR2 YFSETQ. CDR3 loop: CASKAGGVRSEQYF. In nucleotides, the CDR3 is TGCGCCAGCAAAGCGGGAGGGGTGCGGTCCGAGCAGTACTTC.

The chain employs TRBV3-1 (or the pseudogene TRBV3-2) and TRBJ2-1; 12 bases agree with TRBD2. There are 17 residues in the CDR3. Germline V gives CDR1 LGHDT, CDR2 YNNKEL (reference sequence). V lost 0 bases, J lost 7 bases, and 7 bases stayed unmatched. CDR3 residues: CASSQERGTSGWNEQFF. As DNA, the CDR3 is TGTGCCAGCAGCCAAGAACGGGGGACTAGCGGGTGGAATGAGCAGTTCTTC.

The rearrangement links TRBV4-1 to TRBJ2-5; D may be TRBD1 (5 bases). This CDR3 contains 14 residues. Germline-derived CDR1 and CDR2 are MGHRA and YSYEKL. V lost 3 bases and J 5 bases, leaving 13 bases between the germline ends. Here the CDR3 reads CASSQWVGDETQYF. CDR3 coding DNA: TGCGCCAGCAGCCAGTGGGTAGGGGATGAGACCCAGTACTTC.

This clone occurred once. V is TRBV30 and J is TRBJ2-6; D unresolved. The CDR3 is 14 residues long. Per germline, CDR1 GTSNPN and CDR2 SVGIG (reference sequence). V was pared by 4 bases and J by 2 bases, with 9 bases between. The CDR3 is CAWTRPPGANVLTF. CDR3 DNA sequence: TGTGCCTGGACTAGACCCCCTGGGGCCAACGTCCTGACTTTC.

Notes on this clone: The junction does not match germline at one end; this may be a read error. The rearrangement links TRBV15 to TRBJ2-1; TRBD2 agrees at 11 bases. The germline gives CDR1 LNHNV, CDR2 YYDKDF (reference sequence). There are 16 residues in the CDR3. The DNA of the CDR3 is TGTGCCACCAGCGGAGACCCCGGGACTAGCGGAAAACGGGAGTTCTTC. Its protein product is CATSGDPGTSGKREFF. The full variable domain, with the rest looked up from reference TRBV15 and TRBJ2-1, is DAMVIQNPRYQVTQFGKPVTLSCSQTLNHNVMYWYQQKSSQAPKLLFHYYDKDFNNEADTPDNFQSRRPNTSFCFLDIRSPGLGDTAMYLCATSGDPGTSGKREFFGPGTRLTVL.

The rearrangement links TRBV9 to TRBJ2-7; D is possibly TRBD2 (6 bases). The CDR3 extends over 13 amino acids. CDR1 and CDR2 from the germline V gene are SGDLS and YYNGEE. V gave up 6 bases and J gave up 4 bases, with 14 bases separating them. The chain's CDR3 is CASTHGGVYEQYF. The CDR3 bases are TGTGCCAGCACCCACGGCGGGGTGTACGAGCAGTACTTC.

V is TRBV19 and J is TRBJ1-1, with D unclear. V gave up 9 bases and J gave up 4 bases, with 18 bases separating them. CDR1 and CDR2 (germline): LNHDA, SQIVND (reference sequence). This CDR3 has 14 residues. Written as DNA, the CDR3 is TGTGCCAGCTCCTCCCGGTCTGCAGGCACTGAAGCTTTCTTT. Residues: CASSSRSAGTEAFF.

This clone was detected a few times. V and J are TRBV7-9 and TRBJ1-2, with a possible D match to TRBD1 (5 bases). From germline, CDR1 is SEHNR and CDR2 FQNEAQ (reference sequence). This CDR3 has 14 amino acids. V was clipped by 6 bases and J by 5 bases, with 16 bases between them. The CDR3 DNA is TGTGCCAGCAGTCGGCAGGGAGGGGAATATGGCTACACCTTC. This gives the protein CASSRQGGEYGYTF.